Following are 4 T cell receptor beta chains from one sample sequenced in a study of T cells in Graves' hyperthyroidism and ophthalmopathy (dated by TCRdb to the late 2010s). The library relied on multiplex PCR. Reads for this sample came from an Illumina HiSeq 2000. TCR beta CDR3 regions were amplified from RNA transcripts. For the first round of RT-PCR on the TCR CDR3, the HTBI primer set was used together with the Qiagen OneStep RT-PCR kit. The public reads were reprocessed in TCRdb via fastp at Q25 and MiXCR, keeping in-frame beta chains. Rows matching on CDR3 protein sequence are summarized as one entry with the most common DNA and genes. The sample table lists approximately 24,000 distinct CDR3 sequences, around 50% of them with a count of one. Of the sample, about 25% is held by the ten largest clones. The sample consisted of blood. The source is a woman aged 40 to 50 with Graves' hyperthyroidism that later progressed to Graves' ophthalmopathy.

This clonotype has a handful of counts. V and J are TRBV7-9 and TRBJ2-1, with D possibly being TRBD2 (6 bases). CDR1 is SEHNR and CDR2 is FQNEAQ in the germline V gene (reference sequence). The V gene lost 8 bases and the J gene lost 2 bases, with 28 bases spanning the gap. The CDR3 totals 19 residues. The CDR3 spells CASGEFAGSPSGTYNEQFF. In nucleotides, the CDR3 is TGTGCCAGCGGGGAGTTTGCGGGATCTCCCTCCGGAACCTACAATGAGCAGTTCTTC.

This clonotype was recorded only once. The CDR3 DNA reads TGCAGCGTTTCTAGCGGGAAAGAGACCCAGTACTTC. It codes for CSVSSGKETQYF. The chain carries TRBV29-1 and TRBJ2-5; 9 nucleotides align to TRBD2. The trim removed 5 bases at V and 3 bases at J, leaving 1 base unmatched. Germline V gene sequence: CDR1 SQVTM, CDR2 ANQGSEA. The CDR3 runs to 12 residues.

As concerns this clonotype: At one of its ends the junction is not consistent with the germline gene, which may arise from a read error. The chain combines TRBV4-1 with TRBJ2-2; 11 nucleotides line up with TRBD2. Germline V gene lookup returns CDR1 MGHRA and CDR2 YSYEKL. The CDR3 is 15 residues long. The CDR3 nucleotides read TGCGCCAGCAGCCTGACTAGCGGGAACGCCGGGGAGCTGTTTTTT. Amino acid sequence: CASSLTSGNAGELFF.

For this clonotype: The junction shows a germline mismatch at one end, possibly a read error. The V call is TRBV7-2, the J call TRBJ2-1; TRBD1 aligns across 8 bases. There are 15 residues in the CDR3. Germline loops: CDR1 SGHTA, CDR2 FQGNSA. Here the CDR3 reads CASSVGPGTGNDQFF. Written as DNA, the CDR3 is TGTGCCAGCAGCGTCGGACCCGGGACAGGCAATGACCAGTTCTTC.